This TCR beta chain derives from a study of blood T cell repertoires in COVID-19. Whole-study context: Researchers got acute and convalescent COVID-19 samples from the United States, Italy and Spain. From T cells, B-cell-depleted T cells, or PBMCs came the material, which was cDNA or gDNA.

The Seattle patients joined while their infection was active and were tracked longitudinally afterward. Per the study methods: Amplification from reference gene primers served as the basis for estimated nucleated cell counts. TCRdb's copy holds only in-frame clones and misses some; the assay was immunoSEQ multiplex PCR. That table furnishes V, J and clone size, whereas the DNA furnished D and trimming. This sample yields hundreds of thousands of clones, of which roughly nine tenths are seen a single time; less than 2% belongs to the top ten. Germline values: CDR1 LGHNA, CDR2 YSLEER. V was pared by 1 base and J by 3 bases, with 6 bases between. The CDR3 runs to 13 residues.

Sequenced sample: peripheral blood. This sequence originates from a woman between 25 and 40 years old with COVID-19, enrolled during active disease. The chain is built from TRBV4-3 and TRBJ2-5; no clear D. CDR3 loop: CASSQGIEETQYF. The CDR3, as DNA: TGCGCCAGCAGCCAAGGAATAGAAGAGACCCAGTACTTC.